The next 6 T cell receptor beta chains were all read from a single sample in a study of T cell responses to AZD1222 COVID-19 vaccine. Generated by immunoSEQ multiplex PCR, the TCRdb table keeps only in-frame clones and is missing some. The data hold some 190,000 clones, with around 94% observed a single time. Sample: peripheral blood, taken on day 0 of AZD1222 vaccination. These receptor sequences come from an adult in good health.

The genes are TRBV3-1 (or the pseudogene TRBV3-2) and TRBJ2-3; D may be TRBD1 or TRBD2 (6 bases each). CDR3 length equals 16 residues. Between the trimmed V and J ends, which lost 2 bases and 2 bases, there was a span of 14 bases. Germline assignment: CDR1 LGHDT and CDR2 YNNKEL (reference sequence). The CDR3: CASSQRGDGSTDTQYF. CDR3 in DNA: TGTGCCAGCAGCCAAAGGGGGGACGGCTCCACAGATACGCAGTATTTT.

The chain employs TRBV10-3 and TRBJ1-3; D gene uncertain. This CDR3 is built from 17 residues. Germline V lookup: CDR1 ENHRY, CDR2 SYGVKD. V lost 6 bases and J lost 2, with 20 bases in between. This CDR3 is CAISRGNSQTTGNTIYF. The CDR3 DNA reads TGTGCCATCAGCCGAGGTAACAGTCAGACGACTGGAAACACCATATATTTT.

The rearrangement links TRBV9 to TRBJ1-1; D is unresolved. Between the trimmed V and J ends, which lost 4 bases and 1 base, there was a span of 8 bases. Germline V CDR1 and CDR2: SGDLS, YYNGEE. The CDR3 has 13 residues. CDR3 amino acids: CASSPYSNTEAFF. The CDR3 DNA reads TGTGCCAGCAGCCCTTACTCGAACACTGAAGCTTTCTTT. The variable domain in full, completed from reference TRBV9 and TRBJ1-1, reads DSGVTQTPKHLITATGQRVTLRCSPRSGDLSVYWYQQSLDQGLQFLIQYYNGEERAKGNILERFSAQQFPDLHSELNLSSLELGDSALYFCASSPYSNTEAFFGQGTRLTVV.

The chain has TRBV18 and TRBJ1-5; TRBD1 matches 7 bases. Per the germline V gene, CDR1 is KGHSH and CDR2 is LQKENI. V lost 10 bases, J lost 2 bases, and 17 bases stayed unmatched. The CDR3 totals 17 residues. The CDR3 region is CATSRDRVGFGNQPQHF. The CDR3 DNA is TGTGCCACCTCCAGAGACAGGGTAGGGTTTGGCAATCAGCCCCAGCATTTT.

The chain uses TRBV5-6 and TRBJ2-1; TRBD1 agrees at 10 bases. V lost 0 bases, J lost 11 bases, and 8 bases stayed unmatched. Germline CDR1 and CDR2: SGHDT and YYEEEE. CDR3 length equals 15 residues. The CDR3 loop reads CASSLVPTGGLQQFF. The CDR3 DNA is TGTGCCAGCAGCTTGGTACCGACAGGGGGCTTACAGCAGTTCTTC.

The CDR3 is CASRTADSYNEQFF. CDR3 sequence (DNA): TGCGCCAGCAGGACAGCAGACTCCTACAATGAGCAGTTCTTC. This chain joins TRBV10-2 and TRBJ2-1, with a possible D match to TRBD1 (5 bases). The CDR3 covers 14 residues. Germline CDR1 and CDR2: WSHSY and SAAADI. With 6 bases removed from V and 0 bases from J, the gap between germline ends came to 9 bases.